The T cell receptor (beta chain) described here comes from a study of blood T cell repertoires in COVID-19. Original processing notes: Using reference gene primer amplification, nucleated cell counts were estimated. Libraries were prepared by immunoSEQ multiplex PCR; TCRdb keeps only in-frame clonotypes and omits some of them. For V, J and clone size, that table is used; D and trimming come from the DNA. The sample records 150,000 to 200,000 clones, roughly nine tenths being singletons. The TCR comes from a woman aged 55-69 years with COVID-19, enrolled during active disease. The specimen was peripheral blood.

The CDR3 is CASSFVTRTYEQYF. CDR3 DNA: TGTGCCAGCAGCTTCGTGACTAGAACCTACGAGCAGTACTTC. V usage is TRBV5-5 and J usage is TRBJ2-7; D might be TRBD2 (6 bases). The V end lost 2 bases, the J end lost 2 bases, and 11 bases lay between the germline ends. There are 14 residues in the CDR3. Germline V gene sequence: CDR1 SGHKS, CDR2 YYEKEE (reference sequence).